Listed below are T cell receptor beta chains from one sample, sequenced in a study of shared clonotypes between healthy human individuals. Sequenced by immunoSEQ multiplex PCR; TCRdb stores in-frame clones only, minus some. The repertoire holds around 1.9 million clones, with just under 95% as singletons. Sample: naive CD8+ T cells from PBMCs. Every receptor here comes from a man between 18 and 29 years old in good health. Some clones in this sample may be carry-over from other donors' samples. CDR3s include the opening cysteine and the closing phenylalanine or tryptophan. D genes are given only for firm matches. Expanded clones are given a class, and other clones once, few, many or no size at all.

TRBV30,13,TRBD1,TRBJ1-1,few,TGTGCCTGGACGACAGGGTTGAACACTGAAGCTTTCTTT,CAWTTGLNTEAFF
TRBV6-5,9,NA,TRBJ1-5,few,TGTGCCAGCGGTCAGCCCCAGCATTTT,CASGQPQHF
TRBV6-5,14,NA,TRBJ2-7,NA,TGTGCCAGCAGTCTACGAGAGGGAATGCGCGAGCAGTACTTC,CASSLREGMREQYF
TRBV9,15,TRBD2,TRBJ2-3,NA,TGTGCCAGCGGTGGCGGGAGCCCTAGCACAGATACGCAGTATTTT,CASGGGSPSTDTQYF
TRBV2,10,NA,TRBJ1-1,few,TGTGCCAGCAGTAAAACTGAGGCTTTCTTT,CASSKTEAFF
TRBV15,14,NA,TRBJ2-3,NA,TGTGCCACCAGCAGAGGGGGTAGCACAGATACGCAGTATTTT,CATSRGGSTDTQYF
TRBV27,14,NA,TRBJ2-7,NA,TGTGCCAGCAGTTTATCCGGAGGAGGCTACGAGCAGTACTTC,CASSLSGGGYEQYF
TRBV7-6,14,NA,TRBJ1-1,NA,TGTGCCAGCAGCATCAGGGAGGGAAACACTGAAGCTTTCTTT,CASSIREGNTEAFF
TRBV5-6,14,TRBD1,TRBJ2-5,NA,TGTGCCAGCAGCTACGGACAGGGGCAAGAGACCCAGTACTTC,CASSYGQGQETQYF
TRBV14,14,NA,TRBJ2-1,NA,TGTGCCAGCAGCCGAAAGACGATAGCGGATGAGCAGTTCTTC,CASSRKTIADEQFF
TRBV30,14,TRBD1,TRBJ2-1,NA,TGTGCCTGGAGTGTGGGACAGGGGCGGAATGAGCAGTTCTTC,CAWSVGQGRNEQFF
TRBV7-2,15,TRBD1,TRBJ1-3,NA,TGTGCCAGCAGCCGGGACAGGGGGTATGGAAACACCATATATTTT,CASSRDRGYGNTIYF
TRBV9,13,TRBD2,TRBJ2-1,NA,TGTGCCAGCAGCGTAGCGGGTAGCGGGACCCAGTTCTTC,CASSVAGSGTQFF
TRBV13,12,NA,TRBJ1-1,few,TGTGCCAGCAGCCCGGTCCCTTCCGAAGCTTTCTTT,CASSPVPSEAFF
TRBV28,15,NA,TRBJ1-5,NA,TGTGCCAGCAGTTCCCGGCTCGCGGGCAATCAGCCCCAGCATTTT,CASSSRLAGNQPQHF
TRBV28,17,NA,TRBJ1-4,NA,TGTGCCAGCAGTTCATACCCTCAGGGTGCAACTAATGAAAAACTGTTTTTT,CASSSYPQGATNEKLFF
TRBV6-5,13,NA,TRBJ2-7,NA,TGTGCCAGCAGTGAAGAGGGACGGACAGAGCAGTACTTC,CASSEEGRTEQYF
TRBV7-6,14,NA,TRBJ2-2,NA,TGTGCCAGCAGCTTAGGGGAGAACACCGGGGAGCTGTTTTTT,CASSLGENTGELFF
TRBV19,14,NA,TRBJ2-7,NA,TGTGCCAGTAGTATAGATGTGGAGGTTCGCGAGCAGTACTTC,CASSIDVEVREQYF
TRBV19,13,TRBD1,TRBJ2-7,NA,TGTGCCAGTAGCCGGGACAGAGGCTACGAGCAGTACTTC,CASSRDRGYEQYF
TRBV29-1,15,NA,TRBJ2-7,NA,TGCAGCGTTGAAGATCATACCGACACAGCCTACGAGCAGTACTTC,CSVEDHTDTAYEQYF
TRBV29-1,13,TRBD1,TRBJ2-1,once,TGCAGCGTTGAACTAACAGGGGGCAATGAGCAGTTCTTC,CSVELTGGNEQFF
TRBV5-4,17,TRBD2,TRBJ2-5,NA,TGTGCCAGCAGCTTGGCCGATGCGGGAGGGCCTCGGGAGACCCAGTACTTC,CASSLADAGGPRETQYF
TRBV14,13,NA,TRBJ1-1,few,TGTGCCAGCAGCCAACCGACAAACACTGAAGCTTTCTTT,CASSQPTNTEAFF
TRBV7-3,15,NA,TRBJ2-2,NA,TGTGCCAGCAGCTTATTGGGCGGTCGGCCCGGGGAGCTGTTTTTT,CASSLLGGRPGELFF
TRBV5-6,14,NA,TRBJ1-2,NA,TGTGCCAGCAGCCTCCTGACAGGCCCATATGGCTACACCTTC,CASSLLTGPYGYTF
TRBV9,15,TRBD1,TRBJ1-1,NA,TGTGCCAGCAGCATTTGGACAGGGGGCGACACTGAAGCTTTCTTT,CASSIWTGGDTEAFF
TRBV6-4,20,TRBD2,TRBJ2-1,once,TGTGCCAGCAGTGCGATATTGTTGCTAGCGGGAGAGAGCTCCTACAATGAGCAGTTCTTC,CASSAILLLAGESSYNEQFF
TRBV7-8,10,NA,TRBJ1-1,NA,TGTGCCACCGGAAACACTGAAGCTTTCTTT,CATGNTEAFF
TRBV6-6,15,TRBD2,TRBJ2-7,NA,TGTGCCAGCAGTTACTCGACTAGCGGTACCTACGAGCAGTACTTC,CASSYSTSGTYEQYF
TRBV27,12,NA,TRBJ2-4,NA,TGTGCCAGCAGCCCCCCCAGGGGCATTCAGTACTTC,CASSPPRGIQYF
TRBV4-1,13,NA,TRBJ2-7,NA,TGCGCCAGCAGCCAATCCGCCGGAGGACTCCCAGACTTC,CASSQSAGGLPDF
TRBV27,15,NA,TRBJ2-7,NA,TGTGCCAGCAGTTTATTCAGGGATAGGGACTACGAGCAGTACTTC,CASSLFRDRDYEQYF
TRBV11-2,19,NA,TRBJ2-2,NA,TGTGCCAGCAGCTCAACCCTGGGAGCTTGGGGCGCGGTCACCGGGGAGCTGTTTTTT,CASSSTLGAWGAVTGELFF
TRBV28,16,TRBD1,TRBJ1-5,NA,TGTGCCAGCAGTCATACCCCGGACAGGAATAATCAGCCCCAGCATTTT,CASSHTPDRNNQPQHF
TRBV27,14,NA,TRBJ1-1,NA,TGTGCCAGCACCCTGGGGGGTTCGAACGCTGAAGCTTTCTTT,CASTLGGSNAEAFF
TRBV7-2,15,TRBD1,TRBJ2-7,NA,TGTGCCAGCAGCTTTTCCGACAGGGGAACCTACGAGCAGTACTTC,CASSFSDRGTYEQYF
TRBV10-3,15,TRBD1,TRBJ2-1,NA,TGTGCCATCAGTGATGGGACAGGGGCCTACAATGAGCAGTTCTTC,CAISDGTGAYNEQFF
TRBV5-6,13,NA,TRBJ1-1,NA,TGTGCCAGCAGCCTACATGAAAACACTGAAGCTTTCTTT,CASSLHENTEAFF
TRBV5-6,16,TRBD1,TRBJ2-1,NA,TGTGCCAGCAGCTTGGGGGGACAGGGGGCCTACAATGAGCAGTTCTTC,CASSLGGQGAYNEQFF
TRBV9,16,TRBD2,TRBJ2-1,NA,TGTGCCAGCAGCGTAGTTGGGCTAGCGGCTTACAATGAGCAGTTCTTC,CASSVVGLAAYNEQFF
TRBV7-9,12,NA,TRBJ2-2,NA,TGTGCCAGCAGCCCGAGTACCGGGGAGCTGTTTTTT,CASSPSTGELFF
TRBV7-9,12,NA,TRBJ1-1,few,TGTGCCAGCAGCACGGGACCGTGGGGAGCTTTCTTT,CASSTGPWGAFF
TRBV7-9,15,NA,TRBJ2-7,NA,TGTGCCAGCAGCTTAGAGCAAAGCCTTGCCTACGAGCAGTACTTC,CASSLEQSLAYEQYF
TRBV5-5,15,TRBD1,TRBJ1-5,once,TGTGCCAGCAGCTTGAACAGGGGCCGAAATCAGCCCCAGCATTTT,CASSLNRGRNQPQHF
TRBV7-9,15,NA,TRBJ2-3,NA,TGTGCCAGCAGCGGTAGTCCTATCAGCACAGATACGCAGTATTTT,CASSGSPISTDTQYF
TRBV27,11,NA,TRBJ2-1,NA,TGTGCCAGCAGTTGGGGCTATGAGCAGTTCTTC,CASSWGYEQFF
TRBV5-1,16,TRBD2,TRBJ2-3,NA,TGCGCCAGCAGCTTCGGACTAGCGGGTAACACAGATACGCAGTATTTT,CASSFGLAGNTDTQYF
TRBV19,15,NA,TRBJ1-5,NA,TGTGCCAGTAGTATCCCCGGGACTCTTGGTCAGCCCCAGCATTTT,CASSIPGTLGQPQHF
TRBV30,14,NA,TRBJ1-5,NA,TGTGCCTGGAGTGTACGACTCGAAAATCAGCCCCAGCATTTT,CAWSVRLENQPQHF
TRBV4-1,13,NA,TRBJ1-5,NA,TGCGCCAGCAGCCAAGATCCCCGCCAGCCCCAGCATTTT,CASSQDPRQPQHF
TRBV29-1,13,NA,TRBJ1-5,NA,TGCAGCGTTGTCGCAGGGAGCAATCAGCCCCAGCATTTT,CSVVAGSNQPQHF
TRBV9,15,TRBD2,TRBJ2-1,NA,TGTGCCAGCAGCGTAGTAGCGGGAGGGTACAATGAGCAGTTCTTC,CASSVVAGGYNEQFF
TRBV19,17,TRBD1,TRBJ1-1,NA,TGTGCCAGTCTCTCCCTCTCCACAGGGGGACTGTTGTCTGAAGCTTTCTTT,CASLSLSTGGLLSEAFF
TRBV7-8,14,NA,TRBJ2-7,NA,TGTGCCAGCAGCGCCCCCGGGACACGGGGTGAGCAGTACTTC,CASSAPGTRGEQYF